This T cell receptor (beta chain) was recovered during a study of sequential checkpoint blockade in melanoma. Data came from immunoSEQ multiplex PCR; TCRdb stores just in-frame clones and leaves some out. The table records about 12,000 clones, 77% of them present only once. V was pared by 3 bases and J by 2 bases, with 11 bases between. Germline values: CDR1 LNHDA, CDR2 SQIVND (reference sequence). The CDR3 extends over 15 amino acids. Regarding treatment: randomized to nivolumab then ipilimumab (arm A) or the reverse (arm B). From thawed PBMCs, live CD3+CD8+ cells negative for CD19 and CD56 were sorted.

The sequence derives from a human donor with melanoma. The V gene is TRBV19, the J gene TRBJ2-1; no clear D gene. This material consisted of CD8+ T cells sorted from blood (inferred from file names), taken from a patient given nivolumab and ipilimumab in sequence. The CDR3 sequence is CASSMFSITYNEQFF. The CDR3 nucleotides are TGTGCCAGTAGTATGTTTAGCATCACCTACAATGAGCAGTTCTTC.